Below, 25 T cell receptor beta chains from the same sample are listed, as sequenced in a study of T cells in Graves' hyperthyroidism and ophthalmopathy. RNA transcripts yielded amplified TCR beta CDR3 regions. Carried out on the TCR CDR3, a first-round RT-PCR used the HTBI primer set. TCRdb analysed the multiplex PCR reads with MiXCR anew, one entry per CDR3 protein. The sample consists of around 290,000 distinct CDR3 sequences, over 15% of them appearing once. Sequencing was carried out using blood. These receptors were taken from a woman aged 55-75 years with Graves' ophthalmopathy.

A remark on this clonotype: Given a much more abundant clone one base away, this may be a read error. The missing conserved phenylalanine or tryptophan at the end of this CDR3 makes a read error likely. The genes are TRBV7-8 and TRBJ1-5; D uncertain. V was trimmed by 0 bases and J by 0 bases, leaving 6 bases between them. Germline V CDR1 and CDR2: SGHVS, FQNEAQ. The CDR3 is made up of 15 amino acids. The CDR3 protein is CASSLAANSNQPQHS. The CDR3 region has the DNA TGTGCCAGCAGCTTAGCGGCGAATAGCAATCAGCCCCAGCATTCT.

At least ten counts were recorded for this clonotype. The chain joins TRBV30 to TRBJ2-1; TRBD1 is a possible D gene (6 bases). Looked up from germline, CDR1 is GTSNPN and CDR2 is SVGIG (reference sequence). V lost 3 bases and J lost 9, with 15 bases in between. There are 13 residues in the CDR3. CDR3 region: CAWSMQGFGEQFF. The CDR3 nucleotides read TGTGCCTGGAGCATGCAGGGGTTCGGTGAGCAGTTCTTC.

The V and J genes are TRBV5-1 and TRBJ2-2; 8 bases agree with TRBD2. The CDR3 consists of 15 residues. V dropped 4 bases and J dropped 5; count of bases not matched to a gene: 7. CDR1 and CDR2 (germline): SGHRS, YFSETQ. The CDR3 DNA reads TGCGCCAGCAGCCAAGATCGGGGGGGGACCGGGGAGCTGTTTTTT. Translated, it gives CASSQDRGGTGELFF.

This clonotype came up many times. The chain has TRBV6-1 and TRBJ1-2; D remains unclear. Germline CDR1 and CDR2: MNHNS and SASEGT. The CDR3 has 13 amino acids. Trimming shortened V by 4 bases and J by 3 bases, and 9 bases separated the two germline ends. DNA for the CDR3: TGTGCCAGCAGTGCTGACAACTACTATGGCTACACCTTC. Translating it yields CASSADNYYGYTF.

The J gene is TRBJ2-5, the V gene TRBV20-1; 8 bases match TRBD2. Germline trimming cut 4 bases from V and 3 bases from J; bases unmatched to any gene: 7. Germline loops: CDR1 DFQATT, CDR2 SNEGSKA (reference sequence). The CDR3 is 14 residues long. The CDR3 DNA follows: TGCAGTGCTACCCCCTCGGGGGGGAAAGAGACCCAGTACTTC. Protein sequence: CSATPSGGKETQYF.

This chain links TRBV20-1 with TRBJ2-7, with 9 bases fitting TRBD1. CDR3 size: 17 residues. The germline gives CDR1 DFQATT, CDR2 SNEGSKA (reference sequence). The ends lost 0 bases at V and 0 bases at J; junction bases unmatched: 9. As DNA, the CDR3 is TGCAGTGCTAGAGATTGGGGTGGGACAGGGAGCTCCTACGAGCAGTACTTC. This translates into CSARDWGGTGSSYEQYF.

The chain combines TRBV20-1 with TRBJ2-2; D possibly corresponds to TRBD2 (7 bases). Trimming removed 3 bases at V and 6 bases at J, with 11 bases between. CDR1 DFQATT and CDR2 SNEGSKA come from the germline V gene (reference sequence). CDR3 length: 13 residues. Written as DNA, the CDR3 is TGCAGTGCTAGGCGGGGGCACGCCGGGGAGCTGTTTTTT. Its translation is CSARRGHAGELFF.

Ten or more counts support this clonotype. The chain links TRBV6-2 or TRBV6-3 to TRBJ2-1; TRBD2 aligns across 11 bases. V lost 6 bases to trimming and J lost 7 bases; unmatched junction nucleotides: 17. The CDR3 loop spans 18 amino acids. Germline CDR1 reads MNHEY; CDR2 reads SVGEGT. CDR3 DNA: TGTGCCAGCAGAGTAACAGGGTTTAGCGGGAGGGCCAGGAATGAGCAGTTCTTC. As protein: CASRVTGFSGRARNEQFF.

This clonotype has a count of ten or more. The gene calls are TRBV24-1 and TRBJ2-1; 7 nucleotides agree with TRBD2. This CDR3 is built from 16 residues. J lost 2 bases, V lost 1 base, and 4 bases had no gene match. The germline CDR1 and CDR2 sequences are KGHDR and SFDVKD. The CDR3 DNA is TGTGCCACCAGTGATTTTGGCGGGAGCGCCTACAATGAGCAGTTCTTC. The encoded protein is CATSDFGGSAYNEQFF.

At least ten counts were recorded for this clonotype. The gene calls are TRBV7-9 and TRBJ1-1, with D perhaps matching TRBD1 (6 bases). The V gene lost 6 bases and the J gene lost 3 bases, with 20 bases spanning the gap. CDR3 size: 16 residues. Germline V gives CDR1 SEHNR, CDR2 FQNEAQ (reference sequence). The CDR3 loop reads CASSSAVGAEDTEAFF. The CDR3, as DNA: TGTGCCAGCAGTTCGGCGGTGGGGGCGGAGGACACTGAAGCTTTCTTT.

This clonotype was seen only a few times. The chain is built from TRBV24-1 and TRBJ1-1; 9 bases align to TRBD1. CDR3 length: 15 amino acids. With 4 bases clipped from V and 1 base from J, the junction kept 3 bases outside the gene matches. CDR1 is KGHDR, CDR2 SFDVKD, per germline. CDR3 amino acids: CATSETGGENTEAFF. For the CDR3, the DNA is TGTGCCACCAGTGAAACAGGGGGCGAGAACACTGAAGCTTTCTTT.

The genes are TRBV15 and TRBJ1-5, with no clear D. Germline CDR1 is LNHNV and CDR2 is YYDKDF (reference sequence). V was shortened by 6 bases and J by 4 bases, with 10 bases between the two germline ends. The CDR3 loop spans 13 amino acids. The CDR3: CATSRRDNQPQHF. CDR3 in DNA: TGTGCCACCAGTAGACGGGATAATCAGCCCCAGCATTTT.

This clonotype has at least ten counts. The rearrangement links TRBV7-2 to TRBJ1-4; D gene unclear. Trimming took 5 bases from V and 0 from J, leaving 10 bases between them. Germline V CDR1 and CDR2: SGHTA, FQGNSA. The CDR3 runs 15 residues. CDR3 sequence (DNA): TGTGCCAGCAGCCCAAGGAGTCCAACTAATGAAAAACTGTTTTTT. It codes for CASSPRSPTNEKLFF.

This clonotype showed up many times. Written as DNA, the CDR3 is TGTGCCAGCAGCCCGGGGGGTAGCGGGAGGTCTTCCTACGAGCAGTACTTC. Protein product: CASSPGGSGRSSYEQYF. The gene calls are TRBV7-9 and TRBJ2-7, with TRBD2 matching over 10 bases. This CDR3 region has 17 residues. J was trimmed by 1 base and V by 5 bases; bases with no gene match: 11. Germline CDR1 reads SEHNR; CDR2 reads FQNEAQ (reference sequence). The whole variable domain, filled in from reference TRBV7-9 and TRBJ2-7, reads DTGVSQNPRHKITKRGQNVTFRCDPISEHNRLYWYRQTLGQGPEFLTYFQNEAQLEKSRLLSDRFSAERPKGSFSTLEIQRTEQGDSAMYLCASSPGGSGRSSYEQYFGPGTRLTVT.

This clonotype showed up just a few times. This chain joins TRBV20-1 and TRBJ2-7; a possible D gene is TRBD1 (6 bases). V was trimmed by 6 bases and J by 2 bases, leaving 14 bases between them. The CDR3 is 13 amino acids. In germline, CDR1 is DFQATT, CDR2 SNEGSKA (reference sequence). CDR3 nucleotide sequence: TGCAGTGCCCCGGGACACACGACCTACGAGCAGTACTTC. Its protein product is CSAPGHTTYEQYF.

V gene TRBV11-2 combines with J gene TRBJ2-5, with a tentative D call TRBD2 (5 bases). The CDR3 sequence is 15 residues long. V lost 6 bases to trimming and J lost 4 bases, with 18 bases between them. Germline CDR1 reads SGHAT; CDR2 reads FQNNGV. CDR3 sequence reads: CASRGQRRAGETQYF. The CDR3, as DNA: TGTGCCAGCAGGGGCCAGCGGCGGGCGGGAGAGACCCAGTACTTC.

In this sample, this clonotype turned up many times. The chain combines TRBV5-1 with TRBJ2-1; no clear D gene. Germline-derived CDR1 and CDR2 are SGHRS and YFSETQ. Deletions cut 3 bases from V and 4 bases from J, with 5 bases between. The CDR3 is 12 residues long. Here the CDR3 DNA reads TGCGCCAGCAGCTCGGAATACAATGAGCAGTTCTTC. It is translated as CASSSEYNEQFF. The full variable domain, its missing parts supplied by reference TRBV5-1 and TRBJ2-1, is KAGVTQTPRYLIKTRGQQVTLSCSPISGHRSVSWYQQTPGQGLQFLFEYFSETQRNKGNFPGRFSGRQFSNSRSEMNVSTLELGDSALYLCASSSEYNEQFFGPGTRLTVL.

The genes are TRBV30 and TRBJ1-2, with 9 nucleotides matching TRBD1. With 3 bases clipped from V and 8 bases from J, the junction kept 19 bases outside the gene matches. The CDR3 is 17 residues long. From germline, CDR1 is GTSNPN and CDR2 SVGIG (reference sequence). Here the CDR3 DNA reads TGTGCCTGGAGGACGGTCACCGGGACAGGGAACGTAAACGGCTACACCTTC. Protein product: CAWRTVTGTGNVNGYTF.

This clonotype was counted at least ten times. This chain joins TRBV18 and TRBJ1-5, with TRBD1 matching 7 bases. The V gene's germline CDR1 is KGHSH and CDR2 LQKENI. The length of the CDR3 is 15 residues. The junction had 9 bases not matched to a gene; V was cut back by 5 bases and J by 5 bases. The CDR3 sequence: CASSAGTADYQPQHF. The DNA of the CDR3 is TGTGCCAGCTCAGCTGGGACAGCGGACTATCAGCCCCAGCATTTT.

The chain uses TRBV6-1 and TRBJ2-5, with a weak D call TRBD2 (6 bases). Per the germline V gene, CDR1 is MNHNS and CDR2 is SASEGT. The length of the CDR3 is 16 residues. V lost 6 bases, J lost 5 bases, and 22 bases lay in between. CDR3 bases: TGTGCCAGCAGCAACACCGGCGTGGAGGGCAGGGAGACCCAGTACTTC. Its protein product is CASSNTGVEGRETQYF.

V usage is TRBV4-3 and J usage is TRBJ2-5; 9 bases align to TRBD1. The CDR3 sequence is 15 residues long. Germline values: CDR1 LGHNA, CDR2 YSLEER. The V gene end was trimmed by 2 bases and the J gene end by 5 bases; junction bases not matched to a gene: 6. The CDR3 loop is CASSQLQGAGETQYF. DNA of the CDR3: TGCGCCAGCAGCCAATTACAGGGGGCTGGGGAGACCCAGTACTTC.

J is TRBJ2-7 and V is TRBV11-2; 12 bases match TRBD1. The V and J ends lost 6 bases and 4 bases, in that order; junction bases with no gene match: 7. Germline V gives CDR1 SGHAT, CDR2 FQNNGV. The CDR3 is 15 residues long. The CDR3 sequence: CASSRGQGAPYEQYF. The DNA for the CDR3 is TGTGCCAGCAGTAGGGGACAGGGGGCGCCGTACGAGCAGTACTTC. Full variable domain (rest looked up from reference TRBV11-2 and TRBJ2-7): EAGVAQSPRYKIIEKRQSVAFWCNPISGHATLYWYQQILGQGPKLLIQFQNNGVVDDSQLPKDRFSAERLKGVDSTLKIQPAKLEDSAVYLCASSRGQGAPYEQYFGPGTRLTVT.

This clonotype was recorded a few times. The chain is built from TRBV19 and TRBJ2-1; the D gene is possibly TRBD2 (6 bases). With 3 bases removed from V and 9 bases from J, the gap between germline ends came to 12 bases. Germline V gene lookup returns CDR1 LNHDA and CDR2 SQIVND (reference sequence). The CDR3 has 13 amino acids. The CDR3 region has the DNA TGTGCCAGTAGTATGGCGGAGGGCGGTGAGCAGTTCTTC. The encoded protein is CASSMAEGGEQFF.

This clonotype was seen repeatedly, ten times or more. V and J are TRBV28 and TRBJ2-7; D is uncertain. Trimming removed 5 bases at V and 2 bases at J, with 13 bases between. The germline V gene encodes CDR1 MDHEN and CDR2 SYDVKM. CDR3 length: 14 amino acids. CDR3 coding DNA: TGTGCCAGCAGTCCCGGACGGTTACCCTACGAGCAGTACTTC. It codes for CASSPGRLPYEQYF.

This clonotype was detected ten times or more. This chain links TRBV11-3 with TRBJ2-3, with D perhaps TRBD1 (5 bases). V dropped 3 bases and J dropped 0 bases, with 7 bases sitting between them. The CDR3 has 14 amino acids. Germline CDR1 is SGHNT and CDR2 is YENEEA. The CDR3 DNA reads TGTGCCAGCAGCTTCCAGGGTAGCACAGATACGCAGTATTTT. This sequence encodes CASSFQGSTDTQYF.